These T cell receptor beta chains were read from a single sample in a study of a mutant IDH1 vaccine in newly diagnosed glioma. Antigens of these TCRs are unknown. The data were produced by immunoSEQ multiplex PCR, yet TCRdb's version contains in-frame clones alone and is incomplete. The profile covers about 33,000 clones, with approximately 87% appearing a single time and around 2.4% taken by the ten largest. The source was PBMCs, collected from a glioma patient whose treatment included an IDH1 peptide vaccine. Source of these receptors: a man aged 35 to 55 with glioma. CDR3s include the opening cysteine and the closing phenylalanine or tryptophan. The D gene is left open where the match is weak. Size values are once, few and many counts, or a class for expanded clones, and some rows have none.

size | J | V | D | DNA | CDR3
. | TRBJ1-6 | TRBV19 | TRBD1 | TGTGCCAGTACGAGAGACAGGGGTTCCTATAATTCACCCCTCCACTTT | CASTRDRGSYNSPLHF
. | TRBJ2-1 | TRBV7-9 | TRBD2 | TGTGCCAGCAGCTGGCTGACTAGCGGGCAGAGAGGGATGGAGCAGTTCTTC | CASSWLTSGQRGMEQFF
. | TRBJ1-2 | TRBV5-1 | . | TGCGCCAGCAGCCCGGACCCAAACTATGGCTACACCTTC | CASSPDPNYGYTF
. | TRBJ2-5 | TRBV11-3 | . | TGTGCCAGCAGCTCGGAGGGGGCGCGTGAGACCCAGTACTTC | CASSSEGARETQYF
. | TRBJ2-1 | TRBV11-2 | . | TGTGCCAGCAGCTTATCTCAGGTCGGGCGAAATGAGCAGTTCTTC | CASSLSQVGRNEQFF
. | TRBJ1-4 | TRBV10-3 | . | TGTGCCACCAAGGTCACAGGGCAGGATGAAAAACTGTTTTTT | CATKVTGQDEKLFF
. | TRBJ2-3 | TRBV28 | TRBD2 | TGTGCCAGCAGTTTCCGTCCCGGGACTAGCGGGGGGGCCGCGAGAGATACGCAGTATTTT | CASSFRPGTSGGAARDTQYF
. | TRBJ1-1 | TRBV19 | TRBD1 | TGTGCCAGTAGTGGGACAGGAGCTTCAGTCCAAGCTTTCTTT | CASSGTGASVQAFF
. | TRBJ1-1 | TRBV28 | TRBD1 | TGTGCCAGCAGGATGACAGGGGGAAGTCGCGCTGAAGCTTTCTTT | CASRMTGGSRAEAFF
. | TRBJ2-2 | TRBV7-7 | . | TGTGCCAGCAGCGCGACAGCTGCGAACACCGGGGAGCTGTTTTTT | CASSATAANTGELFF
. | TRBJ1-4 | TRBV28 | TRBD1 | TGTGCCAGCAGTACTCCCGGGACAGGGGAAAAACTGTTTTTT | CASSTPGTGEKLFF
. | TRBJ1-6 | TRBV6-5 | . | TGTGCCAGCAGACGCCGGGACAATTCACCCCTCCACTTT | CASRRRDNSPLHF
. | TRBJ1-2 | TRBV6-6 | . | TGTGCCAGCAGTTACTGGGACGGCAACTATGGCTACACCTTC | CASSYWDGNYGYTF
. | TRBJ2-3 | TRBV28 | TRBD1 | TGTGCCAGCAGGGGACAGGGGGTTGTAGATACGCAGTATTTT | CASRGQGVVDTQYF
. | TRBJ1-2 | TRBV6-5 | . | TGTGCCAGCAGTTACTCTCCGGCCTTATGGGGCTATGGCTACACCTTC | CASSYSPALWGYGYTF
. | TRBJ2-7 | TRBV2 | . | TGTGCCAGCAGGCCCCGAGGGGGACTCTCCTACGAGCAGTACTTC | CASRPRGGLSYEQYF
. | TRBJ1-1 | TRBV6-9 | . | TGTGCCAGCAGTCTGGGACTTGAGATGAACACTGAAGCTTTCTTT | CASSLGLEMNTEAFF
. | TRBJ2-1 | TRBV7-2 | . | TGTGCCAGCAGCGTGGGGGCCGTAAACCGCGAGCAGTTCTTC | CASSVGAVNREQFF
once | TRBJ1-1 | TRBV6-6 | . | TGTGCCAGCTTTTTCCTGAACACTGAAGCTTTCTTT | CASFFLNTEAFF
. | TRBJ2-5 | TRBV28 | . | TGTGCCAGCAGTTTACAGGGGGGAGAGACCCAGTACTTC | CASSLQGGETQYF
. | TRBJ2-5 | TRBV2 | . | TGTGCCAGCAGGGTGAGACAGACCCTAGAGACCCAGTACTTC | CASRVRQTLETQYF
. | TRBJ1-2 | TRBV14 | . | TGTGCCAGCAGCTCAAGGGTCCCTGTGGAGGGCTACACCTTC | CASSSRVPVEGYTF
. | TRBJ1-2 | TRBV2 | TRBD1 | TGTGCCAGCAGTGAAACCCCCGAGGGGACAGGGAAGAACTATGGCTACACCTTC | CASSETPEGTGKNYGYTF
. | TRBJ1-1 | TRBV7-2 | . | TGTGCCAGCAGCTCAGAAGGAGTTAGCGGGGTAGGCGAAGCTTTCTTT | CASSSEGVSGVGEAFF
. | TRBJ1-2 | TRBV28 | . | TGTGCCAGCGGGGACTTATTCATGCCCGGGGGGGGCTACACCTTC | CASGDLFMPGGGYTF
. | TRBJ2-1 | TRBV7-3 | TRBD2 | TGTGCCAGCAGCTTAAGGGGGACTACCGACAATGAGCAGTTCTTC | CASSLRGTTDNEQFF
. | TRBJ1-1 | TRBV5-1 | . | TGCGCCAGCAGCTGGACGGCGAACACTGAAGCTTTCTTT | CASSWTANTEAFF
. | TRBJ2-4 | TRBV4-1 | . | TGCGCCAGCAGCCAAGATCGGGAAAACATTCAGTACTTC | CASSQDRENIQYF
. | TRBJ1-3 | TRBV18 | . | TGTGCCAGCTCACCAGCTGGCCTGGGAGGAAACACCATATATTTT | CASSPAGLGGNTIYF
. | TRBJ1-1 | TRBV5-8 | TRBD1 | TGTGCCAGTAGTCGACTTGGGACAGGGATTAACACTGAAGCTTTCTTT | CASSRLGTGINTEAFF
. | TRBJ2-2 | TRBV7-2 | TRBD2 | TGTGCCAGCAGAACTATAGCGGGGTACGCGAACACCGGGGAGCTGTTTTTT | CASRTIAGYANTGELFF
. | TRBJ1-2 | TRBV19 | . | TGTGCCAGTAGTAGCGTTGATGGCTACACCTTC | CASSSVDGYTF
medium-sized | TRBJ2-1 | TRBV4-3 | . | TGCGCCAGCAGCCATGGGGGCCGTTCGACGGGGGATGAGCAGTTCTTC | CASSHGGRSTGDEQFF
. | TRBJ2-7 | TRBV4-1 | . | TGCGCCAGCAGCCACTACAGTTCCGACGAGCAGTACTTC | CASSHYSSDEQYF
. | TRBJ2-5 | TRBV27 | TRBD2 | TGTGCCAGCAGTTTCCCACTAGCGGGAGGGCAAGAGACCCAGTACTTC | CASSFPLAGGQETQYF
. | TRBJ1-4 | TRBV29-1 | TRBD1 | TGCAGCGCCGGGACAGGGGCAACTAATGAAAAACTGTTTTTT | CSAGTGATNEKLFF
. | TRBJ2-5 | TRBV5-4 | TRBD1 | TGTGCCAGCAGCTCGGGACAGGGCACCCAAGAGACCCAGTACTTC | CASSSGQGTQETQYF
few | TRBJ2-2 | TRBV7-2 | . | TGTGCCAGCAGCTCCGGACGGGTTGTAAACACCGGGGAGCTGTTTTTT | CASSSGRVVNTGELFF
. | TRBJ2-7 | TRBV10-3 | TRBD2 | TGTGCCATCACGGGGAGACTAGCGGCAGCCGGCTACGAGCAGTACTTC | CAITGRLAAAGYEQYF
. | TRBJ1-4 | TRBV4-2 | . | TGTGCCAGCAGCCAAGCTAAGGGGAAGGACGAAAAACTGTTTTTT | CASSQAKGKDEKLFF
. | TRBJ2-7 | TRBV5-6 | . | TGTGCCAGCAGCTTGGAACAGGCCTCCTACGAGCAGTACTTC | CASSLEQASYEQYF
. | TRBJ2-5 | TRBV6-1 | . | TGTGCCAGCAGTCTACAAGAGACCCAGTACTTC | CASSLQETQYF
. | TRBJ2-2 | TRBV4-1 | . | TGCGCCAGCAGCCTGACAGGTACCCGGGAGCTGTTTTTT | CASSLTGTRELFF
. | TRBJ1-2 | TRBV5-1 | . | TGCGCCAGCAGCGGCGGGATCTATGGCTACACCTTC | CASSGGIYGYTF
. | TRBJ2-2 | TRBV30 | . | TGTGCCTGGAGTGGCCGGGACTTAAACACCGGGGAGCTGTTTTTT | CAWSGRDLNTGELFF
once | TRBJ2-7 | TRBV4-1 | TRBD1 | TGCGCCAGCAGCCTGAGACAGGGGTATGGGAACGAGCAGTACTTC | CASSLRQGYGNEQYF
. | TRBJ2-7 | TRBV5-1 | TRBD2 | TGCGCCAGCAGCTTGGGGACTAGCGGGTACGAGCAGTACTTC | CASSLGTSGYEQYF
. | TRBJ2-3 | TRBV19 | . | TGTGCCAGTAGAAACCCCGGAGGCACAGATACGCAGTATTTT | CASRNPGGTDTQYF
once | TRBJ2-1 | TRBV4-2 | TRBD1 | TGTGCCAGCACCCCAGCCCTGACAGGGGGCGCTTTGAATGAGCAGTTCTTC | CASTPALTGGALNEQFF
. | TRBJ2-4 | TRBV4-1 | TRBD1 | TGCGCCAGCAGCCAACCGACAGGGGAACTAGCCAAAAACATTCAGTACTTC | CASSQPTGELAKNIQYF
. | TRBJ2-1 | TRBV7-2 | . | TGTGCCAGCAGCTCTGCGGGTTCCTACAATGAGCAGTTCTTC | CASSSAGSYNEQFF